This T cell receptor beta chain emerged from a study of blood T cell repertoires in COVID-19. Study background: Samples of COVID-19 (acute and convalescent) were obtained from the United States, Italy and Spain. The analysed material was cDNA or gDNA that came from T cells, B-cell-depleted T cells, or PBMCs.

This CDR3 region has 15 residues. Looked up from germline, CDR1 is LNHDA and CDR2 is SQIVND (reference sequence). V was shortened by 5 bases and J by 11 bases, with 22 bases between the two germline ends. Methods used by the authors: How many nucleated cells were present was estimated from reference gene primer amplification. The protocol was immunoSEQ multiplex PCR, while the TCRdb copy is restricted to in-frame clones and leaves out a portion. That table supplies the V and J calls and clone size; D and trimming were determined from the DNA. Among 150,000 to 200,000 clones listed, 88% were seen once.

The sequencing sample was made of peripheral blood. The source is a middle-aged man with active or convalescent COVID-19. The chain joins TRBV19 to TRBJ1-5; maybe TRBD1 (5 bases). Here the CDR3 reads CASSAAQGPGGAQHF. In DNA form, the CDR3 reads TGTGCCAGTAGTGCGGCGCAGGGTCCTGGGGGGGCCCAGCATTTT.